The clone carrying this TCR beta chain was seen repeatedly, ten times or more. This record comes from a study of blood T cell repertoires in COVID-19. Study at large: T cells, B-cell-depleted T cells, or PBMCs provided the cDNA or gDNA that served as material.

Germline values: CDR1 SEHNR, CDR2 FQNEAQ (reference sequence). V lost 1 base, J lost 3 bases, and 6 bases lay in between. The CDR3 totals 13 residues. The method was immunoSEQ multiplex PCR; TCRdb's version includes in-frame clones alone and lacks a portion of them. In the table there are about 90,000 clones, about 85% of which are singletons. The sequence came from a man aged 50 or older with acute or convalescent COVID-19. Sample: peripheral blood. The V call is TRBV7-9, the J call TRBJ2-5; D remains unclear. In DNA, the CDR3 is TGTGCCAGCAGCTTAGGCGCGGAAGAGACCCAGTACTTC. Encoded protein: CASSLGAEETQYF.